This TCR beta chain was captured in a study of post-analysis software for immune sequencing data. In the study overall: Patients with relapsing-remitting, secondary progressive and progressive-relapsing multiple sclerosis courses were all represented.

Concerning this clonotype: Its antigen is unknown.

The TCR beta cDNA libraries carried unique molecular identifiers. cDNA molecules numbering roughly 0.5 million came from roughly 0.93 to 9.6 million T cells. MiXCR was run by TCRdb on the PCR reads, yielding one entry per CDR3 protein. This repertoire shows 150,000 to 200,000 distinct CDR3 sequences, 36% found once; its top ten account for 25% to 35%. CDR3 length: 17 residues. In germline, CDR1 is SEHNR, CDR2 FQNEAQ (reference sequence). With V trimmed by 0 bases and J by 1 base, 7 bases remained unmatched. Study-wide results and caveats: Five TRBV segments, TRBV5-6, TRBV5-1 and TRBV20-1 among them, were found more frequent in patients than controls. Controls significantly exceeded multiple sclerosis patients in normalized Chao1 diversity.

This material consisted of blood, taken after autologous hematopoietic stem cell transplantation. The V gene is TRBV7-9, the J gene TRBJ1-2; 8 bases line up with TRBD1. The source is a girl under 18 with multiple sclerosis. Here the CDR3 reads CASSLAPADRDNYGYTF. The DNA of the CDR3 is TGTGCCAGCAGCTTAGCCCCAGCGGACAGGGATAACTATGGCTACACCTTC.